The source of this T cell receptor beta chain is a study of STAT3 mutations in large granular lymphocyte leukemia. Findings and caveats of the study: Every T-cell large granular lymphocyte leukemia patient had at least one immunodominant TCR beta clonotype.

Trimming pared 5 bases from V and 2 bases from J, leaving 15 bases between. The CDR3 is made up of 15 amino acids. The germline V gene has CDR1 SGHRS and CDR2 YFSETQ. In the case of this clone: What it binds is unknown.

Each sample's TCRbeta library yielded on average about 38,000 productive templates. Only in-frame clones appear in the TCRdb table, and some are missing; sequencing was by immunoSEQ multiplex PCR. The sample includes 10,000 to 15,000 clones, about 85% of them seen just once. Source material: peripheral blood mononuclear cells. The TCR comes from a man between 60 and 70 years old with T-cell large granular lymphocyte leukemia. Some clones in this sample may be carry-over from other donors' samples. The chain is built from TRBV5-1 and TRBJ2-3; D perhaps matches TRBD1 (6 bases). This CDR3 reads CASRGGLINTDTQYF. CDR3 bases: TGCGCCAGCAGAGGGGGTCTGATTAACACAGATACGCAGTATTTT. Using reference TRBV5-1 and TRBJ2-3 for the parts outside the CDR3, the full variable domain is KAGVTQTPRYLIKTRGQQVTLSCSPISGHRSVSWYQQTPGQGLQFLFEYFSETQRNKGNFPGRFSGRQFSNSRSEMNVSTLELGDSALYLCASRGGLINTDTQYFGPGTRLTVL.